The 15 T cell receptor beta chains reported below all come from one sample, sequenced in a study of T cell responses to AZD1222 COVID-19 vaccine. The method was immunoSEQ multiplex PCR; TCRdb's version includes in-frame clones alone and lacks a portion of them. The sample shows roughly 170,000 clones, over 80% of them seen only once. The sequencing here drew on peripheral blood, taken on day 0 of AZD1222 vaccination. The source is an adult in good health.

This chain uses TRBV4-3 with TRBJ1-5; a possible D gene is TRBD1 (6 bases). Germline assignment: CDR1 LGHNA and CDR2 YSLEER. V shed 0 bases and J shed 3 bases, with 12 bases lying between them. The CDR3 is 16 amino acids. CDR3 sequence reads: CASSQERQGFNQPQHF. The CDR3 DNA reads TGCGCCAGCAGCCAAGAGCGCCAGGGGTTCAATCAGCCCCAGCATTTT.

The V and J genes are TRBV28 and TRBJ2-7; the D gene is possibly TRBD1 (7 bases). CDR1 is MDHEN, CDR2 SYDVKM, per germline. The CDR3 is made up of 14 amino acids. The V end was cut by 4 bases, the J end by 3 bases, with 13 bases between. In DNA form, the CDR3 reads TGTGCCAGCAGTTCGCAGGGGGGTCACTACGAGCAGTACTTC. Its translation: CASSSQGGHYEQYF.

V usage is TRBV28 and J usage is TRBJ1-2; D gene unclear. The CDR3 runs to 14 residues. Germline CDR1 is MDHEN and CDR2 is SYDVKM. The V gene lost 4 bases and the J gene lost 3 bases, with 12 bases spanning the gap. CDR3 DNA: TGTGCCAGCAGTTCCCGTGCAGACTACTATGGCTACACCTTC. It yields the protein CASSSRADYYGYTF.

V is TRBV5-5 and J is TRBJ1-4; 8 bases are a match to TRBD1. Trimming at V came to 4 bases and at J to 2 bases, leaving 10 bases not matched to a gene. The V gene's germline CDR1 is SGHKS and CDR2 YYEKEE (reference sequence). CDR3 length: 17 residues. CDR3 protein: CASSPKGQGGTNEKLFF. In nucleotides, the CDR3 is TGTGCCAGCAGCCCCAAAGGACAGGGAGGGACTAATGAAAAACTGTTTTTT.

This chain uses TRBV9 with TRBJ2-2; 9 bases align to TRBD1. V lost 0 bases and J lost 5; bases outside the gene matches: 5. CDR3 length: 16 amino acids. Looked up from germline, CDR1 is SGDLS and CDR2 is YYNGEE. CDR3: CASSVGPGQGTGELFF. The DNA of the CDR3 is TGTGCCAGCAGCGTAGGACCTGGACAGGGGACCGGGGAGCTGTTTTTT.

CDR3 DNA: TGTGCCAGCAGCGCCGGGACAGGGGAGGCCTACGAGCAGTACTTC. It encodes CASSAGTGEAYEQYF. This sequence joins TRBV5-4 and TRBJ2-7; TRBD1 matches 10 bases. CDR1 and CDR2 (germline): SGHNT, YYREEE (reference sequence). J lost 2 bases, V lost 4 bases, and 6 bases had no gene match. The CDR3 is made up of 15 amino acids.

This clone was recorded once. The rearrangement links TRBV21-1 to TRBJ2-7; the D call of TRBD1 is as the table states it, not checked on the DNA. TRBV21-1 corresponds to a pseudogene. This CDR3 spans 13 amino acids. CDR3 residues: CASSKSQGHEQYF. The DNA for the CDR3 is TGTGCCAGCAGCAAAAGCCAGGGCCACGAGCAGTACTTC.

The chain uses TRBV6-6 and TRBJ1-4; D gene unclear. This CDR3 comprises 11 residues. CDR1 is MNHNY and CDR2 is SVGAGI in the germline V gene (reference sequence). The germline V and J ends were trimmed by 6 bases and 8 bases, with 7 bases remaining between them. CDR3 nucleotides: TGTGCCAGCAGGACGCGCGAAAAACTGTTTTTT. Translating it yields CASRTREKLFF.

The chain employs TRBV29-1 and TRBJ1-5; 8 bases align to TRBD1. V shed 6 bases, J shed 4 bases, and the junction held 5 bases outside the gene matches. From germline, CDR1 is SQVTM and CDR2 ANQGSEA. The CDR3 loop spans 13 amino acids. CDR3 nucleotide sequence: TGCAGCGTACAGGACAGGGCAAATCAGCCCCAGCATTTT. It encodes CSVQDRANQPQHF.

The CDR3, as DNA: TGTGCCAGCACCCCCCCCCGCAGGGTCTACGAGCAGTACTTC. This gives the protein CASTPPRRVYEQYF. The V gene is TRBV28, the J gene TRBJ2-7; D is possibly TRBD1 (5 bases). V was cut by 7 bases and J by 3 bases, with 16 bases left in between. This CDR3 comprises 14 residues. Germline V gene data show CDR1 as MDHEN and CDR2 as SYDVKM.

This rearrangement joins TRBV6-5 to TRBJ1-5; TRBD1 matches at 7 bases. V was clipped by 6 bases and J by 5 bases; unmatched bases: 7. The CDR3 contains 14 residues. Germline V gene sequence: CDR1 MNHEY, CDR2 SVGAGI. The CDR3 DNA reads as TGTGCCAGCAGCCGGACAGGCCCCTATCAGCCCCAGCATTTT. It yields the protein CASSRTGPYQPQHF.

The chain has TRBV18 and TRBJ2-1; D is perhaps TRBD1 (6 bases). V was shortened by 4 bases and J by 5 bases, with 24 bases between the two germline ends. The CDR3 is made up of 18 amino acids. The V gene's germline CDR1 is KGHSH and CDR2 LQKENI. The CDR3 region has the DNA TGTGCCAGCTCACTCCACCGTCCACAGGGAACGGAGGACAATGAGCAGTTCTTC. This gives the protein CASSLHRPQGTEDNEQFF.

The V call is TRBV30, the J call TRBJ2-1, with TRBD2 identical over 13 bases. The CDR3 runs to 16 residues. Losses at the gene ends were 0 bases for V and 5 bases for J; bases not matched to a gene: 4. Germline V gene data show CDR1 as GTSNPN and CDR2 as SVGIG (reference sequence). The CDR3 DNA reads TGTGCCTGGAGTGTACCGACTAGCGGGGGGAACAATGAGCAGTTCTTC. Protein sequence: CAWSVPTSGGNNEQFF.

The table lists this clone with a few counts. The CDR3 sequence is CAWSVGNANTEAFF. The CDR3 coding sequence is TGTGCCTGGAGTGTAGGAAATGCGAACACTGAAGCTTTCTTT. The chain uses TRBV30 and TRBJ1-1; D remains unclear. The V end was cut by 0 bases, the J end by 1 base, with 9 bases between. CDR1 GTSNPN and CDR2 SVGIG come from the germline V gene (reference sequence). The CDR3 sequence is 14 residues long.

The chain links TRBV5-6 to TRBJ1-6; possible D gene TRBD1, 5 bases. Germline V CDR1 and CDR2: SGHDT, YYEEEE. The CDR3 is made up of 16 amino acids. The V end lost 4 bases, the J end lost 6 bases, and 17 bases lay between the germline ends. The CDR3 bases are TGTGCCAGCAGCCGGGACCCGACAAGACCTAATTCACCCCTCCACTTT. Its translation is CASSRDPTRPNSPLHF.